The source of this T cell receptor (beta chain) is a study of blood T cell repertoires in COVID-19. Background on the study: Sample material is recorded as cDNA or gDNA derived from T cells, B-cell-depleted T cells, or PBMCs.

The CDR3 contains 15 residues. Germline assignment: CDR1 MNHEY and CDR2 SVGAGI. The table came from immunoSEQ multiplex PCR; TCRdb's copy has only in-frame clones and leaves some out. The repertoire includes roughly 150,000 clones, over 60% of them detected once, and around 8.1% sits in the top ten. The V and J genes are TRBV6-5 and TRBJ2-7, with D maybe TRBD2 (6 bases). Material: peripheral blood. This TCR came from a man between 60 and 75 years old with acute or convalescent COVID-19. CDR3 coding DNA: TGTGCGGGGAGCTTGAGGCTGGGGGGACTCTACGAGCAGTACTTC. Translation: CAGSLRLGGLYEQYF.